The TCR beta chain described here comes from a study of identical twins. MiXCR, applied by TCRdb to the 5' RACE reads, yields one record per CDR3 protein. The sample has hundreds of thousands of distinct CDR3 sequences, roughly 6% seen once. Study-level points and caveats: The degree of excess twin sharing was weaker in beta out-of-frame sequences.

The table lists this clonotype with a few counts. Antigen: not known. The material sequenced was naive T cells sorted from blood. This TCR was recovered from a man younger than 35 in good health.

In DNA form, the CDR3 reads TGTGCCAGCAGGACCAGGCGGAGCACAGATACGCAGTATTTT. This gives the protein CASRTRRSTDTQYF. The chain couples TRBV2 to TRBJ2-3; D is uncertain. The CDR3 length is 14 residues. V was clipped by 6 bases and J by 0 bases, with 10 bases between them. Germline V lookup: CDR1 SNHLY, CDR2 FYNNEI.